The entry below gives a single T cell receptor beta chain sequence along with its context. Its antigen is undetermined. A second PCR of 7 to 11 cycles used a sample-barcoded 5' primer and a J-beta primer mix. MiXCR, run by TCRdb on the 5' RACE reads, gives a single entry per CDR3 protein. The data hold 720,000 or so distinct CDR3 sequences, with approximately 40% observed a single time. The sample originates from a study of blood T cells in healthy people across ages. The study, taken as a whole, reports: A strong correlation was found between TCR beta diversity and the percentage of naive T cells. A conclusive naive versus antigen-experienced comparison was prevented by the unsorted PBMCs. In the absence of known donor CMV status, changes in expanded clonotypes were possibly confounded.

Every sample gave at least 5 micrograms of total RNA when it was extracted. This receptor was taken from an elderly man in good health. Sequenced: blood.

The CDR3 region is CASSFRGGGGETQYF. For the CDR3, the DNA is TGTGCCAGCAGTTTCCGCGGGGGGGGTGGAGAGACCCAGTACTTC. The chain carries TRBV12-3 or TRBV12-4 and TRBJ2-5; 9 positions match TRBD2. The CDR3 sequence is 15 residues long. V lost 3 bases to trimming and J lost 4 bases; unmatched junction nucleotides: 6.